This T cell receptor (beta chain) was captured by sequencing in a study of blood T cell repertoires in COVID-19. Study information: COVID-19 samples collected from the United States, Italy and Spain covered acute and convalescent phases. The analysed material was cDNA or gDNA that came from T cells, B-cell-depleted T cells, or PBMCs.

TCRdb keeps only in-frame clones here, not all; method: immunoSEQ multiplex PCR. The data contain tens of thousands of clones, around 87% of them seen just once; the ten biggest clones take up 13% to 15%. Trimming left V 3 bases short and J 2 bases short, with 10 bases between. CDR1 and CDR2 (germline): SGHTA, FQGNSA. The CDR3 extends over 14 amino acids. The receptor comes from a human donor in a cohort sampled during active COVID-19. The specimen was peripheral blood. The rearrangement joins TRBV7-2 to TRBJ1-1; D is uncertain. DNA of the CDR3: TGTGCCAGCAGCTTCCTCCCAGGTAACACTGAAGCTTTCTTT. This translates into CASSFLPGNTEAFF.